Below, 12 T cell receptor beta chains from the same sample are listed, as sequenced in a study of T cell responses to AZD1222 COVID-19 vaccine. Clones were read by immunoSEQ multiplex PCR, and TCRdb kept only the in-frame ones, dropping some. This sample has 55,000 to 80,000 clones, with roughly three quarters found just once. The sequences come from peripheral blood, collected on day 0 of AZD1222 vaccination. The source of these receptors is an adult in good health.

This clone was detected only a few times. The V call is TRBV5-4, the J call TRBJ2-5; D is perhaps TRBD2 (6 bases). CDR1 is SGHNT, CDR2 YYREEE, per germline (reference sequence). Deletions cut 4 bases from V and 4 bases from J, with 11 bases between. The CDR3 spans 13 residues. CDR3 protein: CASSRRRGETQYF. CDR3 sequence (DNA): TGTGCCAGCAGCCGAAGGAGGGGAGAGACCCAGTACTTC.

This clone was found a few times. The chain links TRBV6-6 to TRBJ2-7; 9 bases fit TRBD1. Per germline, CDR1 MNHNY and CDR2 SVGAGI (reference sequence). Trimming cost V 7 bases and J 3 bases; bases outside gene matches: 7. The CDR3 is 14 amino acids. CDR3 protein: CASTLLGQGYEQYF. The CDR3 bases are TGTGCCAGCACCCTACTGGGACAGGGCTACGAGCAGTACTTC.

The chain uses TRBV5-1 and TRBJ2-2, with unresolved D. The germline V gene encodes CDR1 SGHRS and CDR2 YFSETQ. The CDR3 has 16 amino acids. V lost 3 bases to trimming and J lost 0 bases, with 12 bases between them. The CDR3 here is CASSSPSGANTGELFF. The CDR3 nucleotides read TGCGCCAGCAGCTCCCCATCGGGTGCGAACACCGGGGAGCTGTTTTTT.

The J gene is TRBJ2-7, the V gene TRBV29-1; TRBD1 matches 8 bases. This CDR3 contains 14 residues. With 6 bases clipped from V and 3 bases from J, the junction kept 10 bases outside the gene matches. The germline V gene has CDR1 SQVTM and CDR2 ANQGSEA. This CDR3 reads CSVGTGPLDYEQYF. DNA for the CDR3: TGCAGCGTGGGGACAGGACCATTAGACTACGAGCAGTACTTC.

The chain uses TRBV19 and TRBJ1-2; possible D gene TRBD1, 6 bases. The CDR3 length is 12 residues. Looked up from germline, CDR1 is LNHDA and CDR2 is SQIVND (reference sequence). V was shortened by 9 bases and J by 2 bases, with 10 bases between the two germline ends. The CDR3 bases are TGTGCCAGCGAAGGGGGAAACTATGGCTACACCTTC. It is translated as CASEGGNYGYTF.

This clone is medium-sized in the sample. The V call is TRBV7-3, the J call TRBJ2-2; no definite D call. Germline V gene sequence: CDR1 SGHTA, CDR2 FQGTGA. There are 13 residues in the CDR3. Trimming took 6 bases from V and 4 from J, leaving 9 bases between them. The CDR3 DNA reads as TGTGCCAGCAGACCCGACCCCACCGGGGAGCTGTTTTTT. Its protein product is CASRPDPTGELFF.

V usage is TRBV5-1 and J usage is TRBJ2-3; a weak D match, TRBD2 (5 bases). V lost 4 bases and J lost 0, with 15 bases in between. The CDR3 is 16 residues long. Per the germline V gene, CDR1 is SGHRS and CDR2 is YFSETQ. For the CDR3, the DNA is TGCGCCAGCAGCCTCGAGGGTCCCGCTAGCACAGATACGCAGTATTTT. Its protein is CASSLEGPASTDTQYF.

This clone was recorded only once. This sequence joins TRBV6-2 or TRBV6-3 and TRBJ2-7, with a weak D call TRBD2 (6 bases). The CDR3 is made up of 13 amino acids. Germline CDR1 MNHEY, CDR2 SVGEGT. With 5 bases removed from V and 3 bases from J, the gap between germline ends came to 11 bases. CDR3 sequence: CASSRTTLYEQYF. CDR3 DNA: TGTGCCAGCAGTCGGACTACCCTCTACGAGCAGTACTTC.

This chain joins TRBV9 and TRBJ2-3; D is possibly TRBD2 (6 bases). Per germline, CDR1 SGDLS and CDR2 YYNGEE. CDR3 size: 16 residues. V was cut by 1 base and J by 0 bases, with 12 bases left in between. CDR3 sequence reads: CASSVLSGFSTDTQYF. CDR3 nucleotide sequence: TGTGCCAGCAGCGTACTGAGCGGGTTTAGCACAGATACGCAGTATTTT. Full variable domain (remainder filled in from reference TRBV9 and TRBJ2-3): DSGVTQTPKHLITATGQRVTLRCSPRSGDLSVYWYQQSLDQGLQFLIQYYNGEERAKGNILERFSAQQFPDLHSELNLSSLELGDSALYFCASSVLSGFSTDTQYFGPGTRLTVL.

The rearrangement joins TRBV11-2 to TRBJ1-1; TRBD1 aligns across 7 bases. The germline V gene has CDR1 SGHAT and CDR2 FQNNGV. The CDR3 covers 17 residues. Trimming removed 3 bases from V and 0 bases from J; junction bases left unmatched: 10. The CDR3 loop reads CASSFYRTGDMNTEAFF. DNA of the CDR3: TGTGCCAGCAGCTTTTACAGAACAGGGGACATGAACACTGAAGCTTTCTTT.

This CDR3 is CASSRRGPLEAFF. DNA for the CDR3: TGTGCCAGCAGCCGACGTGGGCCCTTAGAGGCTTTCTTT. The V and J genes are TRBV6-5 and TRBJ1-1; D gene ambiguous. The CDR3 covers 13 residues. Germline V gives CDR1 MNHEY, CDR2 SVGAGI. V lost 6 bases to trimming and J lost 11 bases, with 19 bases between them.

The chain joins TRBV19 to TRBJ1-2; no clear D gene. The CDR3 runs 13 residues. Trimming removed 4 bases at V and 2 bases at J, with 8 bases between. Germline-derived CDR1 and CDR2 are LNHDA and SQIVND (reference sequence). Here the CDR3 DNA reads TGTGCCAGTAGTACGAACCGCAACTATGGCTACACCTTC. This codes for CASSTNRNYGYTF. Based on the CDR3 plus reference TRBV19 and TRBJ1-2, the full variable domain is DGGITQSPKYLFRKEGQNVTLSCEQNLNHDAMYWYRQDPGQGLRLIYYSQIVNDFQKGDIAEGYSVSREKKESFPLTVTSAQKNPTAFYLCASSTNRNYGYTFGSGTRLTVV.